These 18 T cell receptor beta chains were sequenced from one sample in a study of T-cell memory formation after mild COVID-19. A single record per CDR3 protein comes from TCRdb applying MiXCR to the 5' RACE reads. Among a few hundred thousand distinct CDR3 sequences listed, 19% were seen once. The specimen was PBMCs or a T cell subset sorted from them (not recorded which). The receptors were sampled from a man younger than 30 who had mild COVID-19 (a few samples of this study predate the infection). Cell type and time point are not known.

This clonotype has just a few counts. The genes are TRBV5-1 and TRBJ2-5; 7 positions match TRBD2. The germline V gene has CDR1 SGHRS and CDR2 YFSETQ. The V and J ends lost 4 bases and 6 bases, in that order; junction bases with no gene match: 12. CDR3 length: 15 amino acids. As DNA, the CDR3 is TGCGCCAGCAGCCGTACTACGGGGGGAAGGAAGACCCAGTACTTC. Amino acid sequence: CASSRTTGGRKTQYF.

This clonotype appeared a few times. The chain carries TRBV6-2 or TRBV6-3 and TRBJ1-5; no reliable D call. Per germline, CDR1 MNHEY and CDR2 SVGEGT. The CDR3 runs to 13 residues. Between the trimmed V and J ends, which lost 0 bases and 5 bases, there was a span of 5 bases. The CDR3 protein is CASSYSKYQPQHF. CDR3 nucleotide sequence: TGTGCCAGCAGTTACTCTAAGTATCAGCCCCAGCATTTT.

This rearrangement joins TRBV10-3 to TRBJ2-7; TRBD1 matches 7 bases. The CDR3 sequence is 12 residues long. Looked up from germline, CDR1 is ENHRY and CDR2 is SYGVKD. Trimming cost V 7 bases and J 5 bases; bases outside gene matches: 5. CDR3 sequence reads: CAITQRGHEQYF. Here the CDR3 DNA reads TGTGCCATCACCCAGAGGGGGCACGAGCAGTACTTC.

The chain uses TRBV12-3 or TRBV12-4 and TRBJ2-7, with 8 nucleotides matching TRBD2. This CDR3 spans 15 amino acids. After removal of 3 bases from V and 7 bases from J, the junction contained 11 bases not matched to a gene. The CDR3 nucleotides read TGTGCCAGCAGTTTGAGGCGGGGGGCCACTGAGGAGCAGTACTTC. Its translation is CASSLRRGATEEQYF.

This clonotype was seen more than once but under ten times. CDR3 nucleotides: TGTGCCAGCAGTCGAAAACCCCCGGAGGGACAGGGGGCTTGGGAGACCCAGTACTTC. Translation: CASSRKPPEGQGAWETQYF. The chain employs TRBV6-2 or TRBV6-3 and TRBJ2-5, with 12 bases aligning to TRBD1. Germline values: CDR1 MNHEY, CDR2 SVGEGT. This CDR3 has 19 amino acids. V lost 5 bases and J lost 5; bases outside the gene matches: 18.

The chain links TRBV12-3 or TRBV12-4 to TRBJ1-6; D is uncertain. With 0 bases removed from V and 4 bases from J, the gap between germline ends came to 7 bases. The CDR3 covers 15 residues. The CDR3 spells CASSLAAGYNSPLHF. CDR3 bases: TGTGCCAGCAGTTTAGCGGCGGGGTATAATTCACCCCTCCACTTT.

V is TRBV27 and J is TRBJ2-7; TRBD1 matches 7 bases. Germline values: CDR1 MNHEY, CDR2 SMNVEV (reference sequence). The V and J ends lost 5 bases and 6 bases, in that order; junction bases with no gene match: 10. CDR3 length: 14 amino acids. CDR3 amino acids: CASSEGGESREQYF. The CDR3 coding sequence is TGTGCCAGCAGTGAAGGGGGCGAGTCCCGCGAGCAGTACTTC.

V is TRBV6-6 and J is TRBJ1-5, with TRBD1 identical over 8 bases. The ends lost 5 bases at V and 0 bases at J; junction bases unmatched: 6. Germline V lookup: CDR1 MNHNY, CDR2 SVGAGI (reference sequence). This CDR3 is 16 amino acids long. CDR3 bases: TGTGCCAGCAGTAGCGGACAGGGCTCTAGCAATCAGCCCCAGCATTTT. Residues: CASSSGQGSSNQPQHF.

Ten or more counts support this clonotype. CDR3 region: CASSADRGSYNEQFF. CDR3 nucleotides: TGTGCCAGCAGCGCCGACAGGGGATCCTACAATGAGCAGTTCTTC. V gene TRBV7-3 combines with J gene TRBJ2-1; 8 bases line up with TRBD1. The ends lost 5 bases at V and 1 base at J; junction bases unmatched: 4. The CDR3 length is 15 residues. From germline, CDR1 is SGHTA and CDR2 FQGTGA.

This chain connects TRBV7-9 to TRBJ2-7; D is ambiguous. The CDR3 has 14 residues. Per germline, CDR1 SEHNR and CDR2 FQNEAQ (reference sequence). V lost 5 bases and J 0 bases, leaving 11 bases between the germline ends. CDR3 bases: TGTGCCAGCAGCCTGGACGCGAACTCCTACGAGCAGTACGTC. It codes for CASSLDANSYEQYV.

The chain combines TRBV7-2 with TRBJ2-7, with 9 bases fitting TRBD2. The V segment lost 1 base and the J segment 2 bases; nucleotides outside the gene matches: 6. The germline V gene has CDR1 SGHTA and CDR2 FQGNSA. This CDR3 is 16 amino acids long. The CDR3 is CASSLGLAGFTYEQYF. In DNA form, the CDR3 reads TGTGCCAGCAGCTTAGGGCTAGCGGGGTTCACCTACGAGCAGTACTTC. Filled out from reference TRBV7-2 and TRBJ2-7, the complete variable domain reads GAGVSQSPSNKVTEKGKDVELRCDPISGHTALYWYRQSLGQGLEFLIYFQGNSAPDKSGLPSDRFSAERTGGSVSTLTIQRTQQEDSAVYLCASSLGLAGFTYEQYFGPGTRLTVT.

The CDR3 sequence is CSARRAGGFSRNEQFF. CDR3 DNA: TGCAGTGCTAGAAGAGCGGGGGGGTTCTCTAGAAATGAGCAGTTCTTC. The rearrangement joins TRBV20-1 to TRBJ2-1, with 10 bases aligning to TRBD2. Losses at the gene ends were 2 bases for V and 7 bases for J; bases not matched to a gene: 11. Germline assignment: CDR1 DFQATT and CDR2 SNEGSKA (reference sequence). The CDR3 runs 16 residues.

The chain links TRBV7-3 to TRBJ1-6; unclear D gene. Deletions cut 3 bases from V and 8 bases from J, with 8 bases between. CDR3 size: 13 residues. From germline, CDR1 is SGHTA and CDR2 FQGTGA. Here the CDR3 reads CASSFGPDSPLHF. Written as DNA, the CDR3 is TGTGCCAGCAGCTTTGGTCCGGATTCACCCCTCCACTTT.

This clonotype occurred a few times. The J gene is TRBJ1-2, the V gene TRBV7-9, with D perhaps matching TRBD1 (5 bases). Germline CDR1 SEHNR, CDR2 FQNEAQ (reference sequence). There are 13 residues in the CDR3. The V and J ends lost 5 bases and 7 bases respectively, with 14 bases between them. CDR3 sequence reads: CASSQGGPSGYTF. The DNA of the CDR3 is TGTGCCAGCAGCCAGGGAGGCCCTTCTGGCTACACCTTC.

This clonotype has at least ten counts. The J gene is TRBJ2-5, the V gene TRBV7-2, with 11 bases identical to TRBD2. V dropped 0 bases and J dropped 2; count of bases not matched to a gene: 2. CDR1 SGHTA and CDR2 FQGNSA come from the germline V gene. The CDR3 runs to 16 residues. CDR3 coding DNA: TGTGCCAGCAGCTTAGCGTCTAGCGGGGGGCAAGAGACCCAGTACTTC. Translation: CASSLASSGGQETQYF.

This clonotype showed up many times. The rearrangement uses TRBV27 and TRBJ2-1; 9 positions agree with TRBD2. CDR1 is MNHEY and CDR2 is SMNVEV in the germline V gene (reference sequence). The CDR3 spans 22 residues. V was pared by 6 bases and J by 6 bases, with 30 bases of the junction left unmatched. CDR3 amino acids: CASRGTGAVFQRGALVGNEQFF. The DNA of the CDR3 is TGTGCCAGCAGGGGTACGGGGGCGGTTTTCCAGCGGGGGGCCCTTGTAGGCAATGAGCAGTTCTTC.

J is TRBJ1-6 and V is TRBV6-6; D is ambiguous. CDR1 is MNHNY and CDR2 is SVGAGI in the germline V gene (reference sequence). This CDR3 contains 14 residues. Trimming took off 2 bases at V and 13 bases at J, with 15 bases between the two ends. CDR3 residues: CASSYQPRMTPLHF. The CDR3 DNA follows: TGTGCCAGCAGTTACCAACCCCGGATGACGCCCCTCCACTTT.

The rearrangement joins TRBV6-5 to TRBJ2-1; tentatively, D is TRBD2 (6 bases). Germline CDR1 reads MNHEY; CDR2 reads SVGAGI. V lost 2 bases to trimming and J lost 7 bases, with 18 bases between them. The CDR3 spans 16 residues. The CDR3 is CASSYVRAAGTNEQFF. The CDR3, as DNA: TGTGCCAGCAGTTACGTCCGGGCCGCGGGGACTAATGAGCAGTTCTTC.